This record concerns one T cell receptor beta chain sequence. Its antigen is currently unknown. The sample comes from a study of shared clonotypes between healthy human individuals. Study at large: Participating donors consisted of a couple of women and a few men aged 18 to 49.

General study results and limits: A handful of donors held about 4.6% of naive CD4 clonotypes in common.

Authors' processing steps: ImmunoSEQ output held junction-only sequences without quality scores, so filtering differed. This table comes from immunoSEQ multiplex PCR, and its TCRdb copy is limited to in-frame clones, with some not included. D and trimming come from the DNA, and the V and J calls and clone size come from that table. The sample consists of around 350,000 clones, around 79% of them appearing once. The TCR comes from a man aged 25-40 years in good health. The specimen sequenced was memory CD4+ T cells sorted from blood. The subset was: CD45RA-negative fraction.

CDR3 protein: CASMAEETQYF. The CDR3 DNA reads as TGTGCCAGCATGGCGGAAGAGACCCAGTACTTC. The chain employs TRBV6-1 and TRBJ2-5; D is unclear. V was clipped by 7 bases and J by 3 bases, with 6 bases between them. Germline assignment: CDR1 MNHNS and CDR2 SASEGT. The CDR3 covers 11 residues.